Shown below are 25 T cell receptor beta chains from a single sample sequenced in a study of blood T cell repertoires in COVID-19. Some clones are missing from TCRdb's copy, which holds only in-frame ones; the method was immunoSEQ multiplex PCR. The sample consists of 250,000 to 300,000 clones, 90% of them appearing once. What was sequenced was peripheral blood. Every receptor here comes from a woman aged 55 to 70 with COVID-19, enrolled during active disease.

V and J are TRBV5-6 and TRBJ1-5; 8 bases match TRBD1. Losses at the gene ends were 4 bases for V and 4 bases for J; bases not matched to a gene: 7. The CDR3 contains 15 residues. CDR1 and CDR2 from the germline V gene are SGHDT and YYEEEE. In nucleotides, the CDR3 is TGTGCCAGCAGCCCCGGACAGGGATCAAATCAGCCCCAGCATTTT. Its protein product is CASSPGQGSNQPQHF.

The table lists this clone with a count of one. J is TRBJ2-5 and V is TRBV30; D remains ambiguous. The ends were cut back, 2 bases at V and 3 bases at J, with 7 bases in the middle. The CDR3 is made up of 12 amino acids. Germline-derived CDR1 and CDR2 are GTSNPN and SVGIG (reference sequence). The CDR3: CAWSSLKETQYF. CDR3 DNA: TGTGCCTGGAGTTCCCTAAAAGAGACCCAGTACTTC.

This clone was detected only once. V and J are TRBV5-1 and TRBJ1-2, with 12 positions matching TRBD1. The CDR3 has 16 residues. The germline V gene encodes CDR1 SGHRS and CDR2 YFSETQ. The J segment lost 6 bases and the V segment lost 0 bases, leaving 6 bases of the junction unmatched. CDR3: CASSLAGTGGANGYTF. CDR3 DNA sequence: TGCGCCAGCAGCTTGGCCGGGACAGGGGGCGCGAATGGCTACACCTTC.

V usage is TRBV5-1 and J usage is TRBJ2-3; no firm D call. The length of the CDR3 is 13 residues. The V and J ends lost 0 bases and 8 bases respectively, with 10 bases between them. The V gene's germline CDR1 is SGHRS and CDR2 YFSETQ. The CDR3 region has the DNA TGCGCCAGCAGCTTGGCCGGAGAAACTACGCAGTATTTT. It codes for CASSLAGETTQYF.

On this clone itself: Its ends do not fully match the called genes, so a read error is possible. The V gene is TRBV7-8, the J gene TRBJ2-2; 11 nucleotides match TRBD1. Germline V gene lookup returns CDR1 SGHVS and CDR2 FQNEAQ. The CDR3 is 16 amino acids. The CDR3 reads CASSVAGTGGTGELFF. The CDR3 DNA is TGTGCCAGCAGCGTAGCCGGGACAGGGGGAACCGGGGAGCTGTTTTTT.

The chain is built from TRBV5-8 and TRBJ2-2, with a weak D call TRBD2 (6 bases). V lost 7 bases and J lost 1, with 14 bases in between. CDR3 length equals 15 residues. Germline V gives CDR1 SGHTS, CDR2 YDEGEE. This CDR3 reads CASRSLGGNTGELFF. The CDR3 bases are TGTGCCAGCCGATCTTTGGGGGGGAACACCGGGGAGCTGTTTTTT.

A single count supports this clone. The CDR3 DNA reads as TGTGCCAGCGGGGGGGCCGGGGAGACCCAGTACTTC. Amino acid sequence: CASGGAGETQYF. The chain employs TRBV6-6 and TRBJ2-5, with a tentative D call TRBD2 (7 bases). Trimming removed 8 bases at V and 5 bases at J, with 12 bases between. There are 12 residues in the CDR3. Germline CDR1 reads MNHNY; CDR2 reads SVGAGI (reference sequence).

The count of this clone is one. V gene TRBV7-8 combines with J gene TRBJ1-5; tentatively, D is TRBD1 (6 bases). V was trimmed by 1 base and J by 4 bases, leaving 14 bases between them. Germline CDR1 and CDR2: SGHVS and FQNEAQ. There are 16 residues in the CDR3. CDR3 DNA sequence: TGTGCCAGCAGCTTAGTGCCGGGACAAGGAAATCAGCCCCAGCATTTT. Translated, it gives CASSLVPGQGNQPQHF.

This chain links TRBV25-1 with TRBJ2-6; TRBD1 matches at 7 bases. CDR3 length: 17 residues. Germline-derived CDR1 and CDR2 are MGHDK and SYGVNS. With V trimmed by 4 bases and J by 2 bases, 8 bases remained unmatched. The CDR3 sequence is CASSGDSSNAGANVLTF. The CDR3 DNA sequence: TGTGCCAGCAGTGGGGACAGCTCTAACGCTGGGGCCAACGTCCTGACTTTC.

The chain is built from TRBV18 and TRBJ2-5; 8 nucleotides match TRBD2. Trimming removed 4 bases from V and 5 bases from J; junction bases left unmatched: 18. Germline CDR1 reads KGHSH; CDR2 reads LQKENI. This CDR3 is built from 18 residues. The CDR3 DNA sequence: TGTGCCAGCTCACGCGTTTCTACCTTAACTAGCGGCGGGGAGACCCAGTACTTC. Protein product: CASSRVSTLTSGGETQYF.

This clone has a single count. The CDR3 loop is CASSQERGQGSSPLHF. The DNA of the CDR3 is TGCGCCAGCAGCCAAGAGAGAGGACAGGGGAGTTCACCCCTCCACTTT. V is TRBV4-3 and J is TRBJ1-6; 9 positions match TRBD1. Germline-derived CDR1 and CDR2 are LGHNA and YSLEER. This CDR3 region has 16 residues. V trimming: 0 bases; J trimming: 9 bases; junction bases outside the gene matches: 6.

The chain uses TRBV18 and TRBJ1-4; D is unclear. The CDR3 has 14 amino acids. V lost 0 bases, J lost 8 bases, and 10 bases lay in between. Germline assignment: CDR1 KGHSH and CDR2 LQKENI. The CDR3 region is CASSPPNGREKLFF. As DNA, the CDR3 is TGTGCCAGCTCACCACCGAACGGGAGGGAAAAACTGTTTTTT.

The CDR3 nucleotides are TGTGCCACCAGCAGAGAGGTGCGGGACAATGAGCAGTTCTTC. It is translated as CATSREVRDNEQFF. The chain combines TRBV15 with TRBJ2-1; D is perhaps TRBD2 (5 bases). V gave up 0 bases and J gave up 5 bases, with 8 bases separating them. CDR3 length: 14 residues. Germline-derived CDR1 and CDR2 are LNHNV and YYDKDF (reference sequence).

This chain links TRBV3-1 (or the pseudogene TRBV3-2) with TRBJ1-1; perhaps TRBD1 as D (6 bases). Germline CDR1 LGHDT, CDR2 YNNKEL (reference sequence). This CDR3 is built from 14 residues. Trimming cost V 5 bases and J 1 base, with 11 bases left between them. The CDR3 reads CASSTGLRNTEAFF. CDR3 DNA: TGTGCCAGCAGCACAGGGTTAAGGAACACTGAAGCTTTCTTT.

The chain employs TRBV6-2 or TRBV6-3 and TRBJ1-2, with 7 bases fitting TRBD1. Trimming removed 4 bases from V and 8 bases from J; junction bases left unmatched: 4. The germline V gene encodes CDR1 MNHEY and CDR2 SVGEGT. The CDR3 totals 12 residues. The CDR3 coding sequence is TGTGCCAGCAGTTTCGACAGGGAGGGCTACACCTTC. Translating it yields CASSFDREGYTF.

The chain links TRBV19 to TRBJ1-1, with TRBD1 as a possible D gene (5 bases). The CDR3 sequence is 14 residues long. The germline gives CDR1 LNHDA, CDR2 SQIVND (reference sequence). V gave up 3 bases and J gave up 3 bases, with 11 bases separating them. This chain's CDR3 is CASSIVTGDTEAFF. CDR3 DNA: TGTGCCAGTAGTATCGTTACGGGGGACACTGAAGCTTTCTTT.

This rearrangement joins TRBV6-1 to TRBJ1-2; D is possibly TRBD1 (5 bases). The CDR3 sequence is 15 residues long. Per the germline V gene, CDR1 is MNHNS and CDR2 is SASEGT. V was trimmed by 2 bases and J by 2 bases, leaving 12 bases between them. CDR3 nucleotide sequence: TGTGCCAGCAGTGAAAACCAGGGAATAAACTATGGCTACACCTTC. Translating gives CASSENQGINYGYTF.

V usage is TRBV4-3 and J usage is TRBJ1-2; D gene unclear. From germline, CDR1 is LGHNA and CDR2 YSLEER. This CDR3 region has 15 residues. Trimming removed 0 bases from V and 3 bases from J, with 11 bases in between. The CDR3 DNA follows: TGCGCCAGCAGCCAAGACAGTAGGGAGGACTATGGCTACACCTTC. This encodes CASSQDSREDYGYTF.

The V call is TRBV9, the J call TRBJ1-1, with 8 bases fitting TRBD1. The germline V gene encodes CDR1 SGDLS and CDR2 YYNGEE. Trimming took 4 bases from V and 1 from J; bases not matched to a gene: 3. The CDR3 spans 14 residues. This CDR3 is CASSFGQGNTEAFF. The CDR3 region has the DNA TGTGCCAGCAGCTTCGGACAGGGGAACACTGAAGCTTTCTTT.

For the CDR3, the DNA is TGTGCCTGGCGCGACAGGGAGAATCAGCCCCAGCATTTT. Translation gives CAWRDRENQPQHF. The chain uses TRBV30 and TRBJ1-5; 7 bases are shared with TRBD1. The CDR3 extends over 13 amino acids. Germline V CDR1 and CDR2: GTSNPN, SVGIG (reference sequence). The trim removed 5 bases at V and 4 bases at J, leaving 5 bases unmatched. Combining the CDR3 with reference TRBV30 and TRBJ1-5 gives the whole variable domain SQTIHQWPATLVQPVGSPLSLECTVEGTSNPNLYWYRQAAGRGLQLLFYSVGIGQISSEVPQNLSASRPQDRQFILSSKKLLLSDSGFYLCAWRDRENQPQHFGDGTRLSIL.

This rearrangement joins TRBV6-6 to TRBJ2-1; TRBD1 matches 8 bases. Germline CDR1 is MNHNY and CDR2 is SVGAGI (reference sequence). With V trimmed by 5 bases and J by 6 bases, 21 bases remained unmatched. The CDR3 runs to 19 residues. CDR3 in amino acids: CASSPLGRTGPFSINEQFF. CDR3 DNA: TGTGCCAGCAGTCCCTTGGGTAGGACAGGGCCCTTTAGCATCAATGAGCAGTTCTTC.

The chain links TRBV19 to TRBJ1-1; perhaps TRBD1 as D (6 bases). CDR1 is LNHDA and CDR2 is SQIVND in the germline V gene (reference sequence). The CDR3 sequence is 14 residues long. V was shortened by 5 bases and J by 6 bases, with 16 bases between the two germline ends. The CDR3 here is CASSVQRGGPEAFF. CDR3 DNA sequence: TGTGCCAGTAGTGTGCAGAGGGGGGGTCCTGAAGCTTTCTTT.

A few counts support this clone. The DNA of the CDR3 is TGCGCCAGCAGCTTCGCGGGGACAGGCGAGCAGTACTTC. Encoded protein: CASSFAGTGEQYF. The gene calls are TRBV5-1 and TRBJ2-7, with 8 bases fitting TRBD1. With 2 bases clipped from V and 6 bases from J, the junction kept 4 bases outside the gene matches. Germline lookup yields CDR1 SGHRS and CDR2 YFSETQ. CDR3 length: 13 amino acids.

Only one count was recorded for this clone. The V gene is TRBV9, the J gene TRBJ1-6; 9 bases are shared with TRBD1. Trimming at V came to 3 bases and at J to 0 bases, leaving 4 bases not matched to a gene. CDR3 length equals 17 residues. Looked up from germline, CDR1 is SGDLS and CDR2 is YYNGEE. The CDR3 region is CASSGGTGSSYNSPLHF. Here the CDR3 DNA reads TGTGCCAGCAGCGGCGGGACAGGGAGCTCCTATAATTCACCCCTCCACTTT.

J is TRBJ2-1 and V is TRBV4-3, with TRBD2 as a possible D gene (5 bases). Trimming removed 0 bases from V and 7 bases from J, with 13 bases in between. Germline CDR1 and CDR2: LGHNA and YSLEER. This CDR3 has 15 amino acids. This CDR3 reads CASSQDGSRDNEQFF. The DNA for the CDR3 is TGCGCCAGCAGCCAAGATGGGTCCCGGGATAATGAGCAGTTCTTC.